This TCR beta chain appears in the sequencing data of a study of OX40 agonist ivuxolimab in advanced cancers. Findings and limits, study-wide: By week 6 at 0.1 to 3.0 mg/kg, blood CD4+ and CD8+ T cells had expanded clonally. In CD8+ T cells, expanded clones were on average more numerous than in CD4+.

About this clone: The antigen remains undetermined.

Profiled with immunoSEQ multiplex PCR; TCRdb holds only in-frame clones, not every one. The sample lists approximately 12,000 clones; roughly 82% were seen once. Exclusion of a patient followed from autoimmune disease history or systemic immunosuppression. Blood samples were obtained at baseline, cycle 4 day 1, and cycle 7 day 1. The CDR3 length is 16 residues. The V gene end was trimmed by 8 bases and the J gene end by 3 bases; junction bases not matched to a gene: 8. Per the germline V gene, CDR1 is SNHLY and CDR2 is FYNNEI. The input for sequencing was CD4+ or CD8+ T cells sorted from blood, taken in a trial of the OX40 agonist ivuxolimab. The clonotype was recovered from an adult with an advanced solid tumor such as melanoma, head and neck, liver or kidney cancer. The chain uses TRBV2 and TRBJ2-2; 11 bases are a match to TRBD2. This CDR3 is CASDGSGRGYTGELFF. The CDR3 region has the DNA TGTGCCAGCGACGGTAGCGGGAGGGGATACACCGGGGAGCTGTTTTTT.